The clone carrying this T cell receptor (beta chain) came up a few times. These data are taken from a study of shared clonotypes between healthy human individuals. The length of the CDR3 is 15 residues. CDR1 SGHVS and CDR2 FQNEAQ come from the germline V gene. None of the donors, who were healthy HIV-negative adults, had recently had acute infections or vaccinations. Scientists sequenced DNA from unsorted PBMC on ten immunoSEQ deep assay plates. The data were produced by immunoSEQ multiplex PCR, yet TCRdb's version contains in-frame clones alone and is incomplete. The sample yields fewer than 650,000 clones, about 79% seen once.

The J gene is TRBJ2-5, the V gene TRBV7-8; D ambiguous. The J call could be wrong; TRBJ2-7 is a better fit for the DNA end. Specimen: PBMCs. The clonotype was recovered from a woman between 40 and 55 years old in good health. Some clones in this sample may be carry-over from other donors' samples. CDR3 nucleotide sequence: TGTGCCAGCAGCTTAGGTGGCCTCAGCTCCTACGAGCAGTACTTC. Translated: CASSLGGLSSYEQYF.